These 5 T cell receptor beta chains came from one sample sequenced in a study of metastatic and nonmetastatic thyroid tumors (dated by TCRdb to 2019 to 2021). None of the patients had been given any treatment before thyroid surgery. Libraries came from PCR. The sample was run on an Illumina HiSeq 4000. The public sequencing data were trimmed at Q25 with fastp and processed into clonotypes with MiXCR by TCRdb, which kept only in-frame beta chains. This sample has about 45,000 clones in its table, and roughly 4% of those were observed once. The leading ten clones occupy less than 10% of the sample. Sequencing was carried out using blood. These receptors came from a female donor with papillary thyroid cancer or a benign thyroid nodule (not recorded which). Some clones in this sample may be carry-over from other donors' samples.

Concerning this clone itself: A much more abundant neighbour one base away suggests this may be a read error. The V gene is TRBV15, the J gene TRBJ2-6; D is unresolved. The CDR3 covers 15 residues. Germline CDR1 is LNHNV and CDR2 is YYDKDF (reference sequence). Trimming left V 1 base short and J 1 base short, with 5 bases between. The CDR3 sequence: CATSRAVSGANVLTF. The DNA of the CDR3 is TGTGCCACCAGCAGAGCCGTGTCTGGGGCCAACGTCCTGACTTTC.

This rearrangement joins TRBV12-3 or TRBV12-4 to TRBJ1-2; D remains unclear. V lost 7 bases and J 5 bases, leaving 14 bases between the germline ends. CDR3 length equals 13 residues. Written as DNA, the CDR3 is TGTGCCAGCACTCTAAAGGGCAAATATGGCTACACCTTC. This encodes CASTLKGKYGYTF.

At least ten counts were recorded for this clone. The V gene is TRBV3-1, the J gene TRBJ1-4; the D gene is possibly TRBD1 (6 bases). Germline V gene data show CDR1 as LGHDT and CDR2 as YNNKEL (reference sequence). The V gene lost 5 bases and the J gene lost 8 bases, with 15 bases spanning the gap. The CDR3 spans 14 residues. The CDR3 reads CASSEGGLLEKLFF. CDR3 DNA sequence: TGTGCCAGCAGCGAGGGGGGGCTCCTGGAAAAACTGTTTTTT.

This clone was seen ten or more times. Other nucleotide sequences from this sample produce the same CDR3. CDR3 coding DNA: TGTGCCAGCGCGGGGGGCCGTACACCTCTGGAGACCCAGTACTTC. Translated, it gives CASAGGRTPLETQYF. This rearrangement joins TRBV7-2 to TRBJ2-5, with 8 bases that match TRBD2. Germline CDR1 and CDR2: SGHTA and FQGNSA. This CDR3 has 15 residues. V lost 8 bases, J lost 5 bases, and 13 bases stayed unmatched.

This clone appeared many times. This chain joins TRBV5-5 and TRBJ1-5, with no clear D. Trimming cost V 4 bases and J 0 bases, with 14 bases left between them. Per germline, CDR1 SGHKS and CDR2 YYEKEE (reference sequence). The length of the CDR3 is 16 residues. The DNA for the CDR3 is TGTGCCAGCAGCAAAGCCAGGACCGATAGCAATCAGCCCCAGCATTTT. It specifies CASSKARTDSNQPQHF.